Below are 4 T cell receptor beta chains sequenced from a single sample in a study of cytomegalovirus exposure and HLA in healthy donors (dated by TCRdb to about 2017). The library was generated by the immunoSEQ multiplex PCR assay. The multiplex PCR relied on a mix of 60 forward primers for TCR Vbeta segments and 13 reverse primers for TCR Jbeta segments. TCRdb provides this immuneACCESS table in a form limited to in-frame rearrangements. Some clones are lacking; in checked studies, under half of them reflect an unresolved V gene, and why the rest are absent is not known. The table for this sample lists about 160,000 clones; 84% of them were counted only once. 1% of the sample is held by the ten biggest clonotypes. Sequenced input: PBMCs. Every receptor here comes from a man under 40 in good health and CMV-seronegative.

The chain links TRBV25-1 to TRBJ1-1; D may be TRBD1 (6 bases). The CDR3 totals 13 residues. The V end lost 6 bases, the J end lost 9 bases, and 17 bases lay between the germline ends. Germline lookup yields CDR1 MGHDK and CDR2 SYGVNS. The CDR3 spells CASRAGAVSQAFF. The CDR3 DNA reads as TGTGCCAGCAGGGCGGGGGCGGTATCACAAGCTTTCTTT.

V usage is TRBV5-1 and J usage is TRBJ2-1; D is undetermined. Germline CDR1 is SGHRS and CDR2 is YFSETQ. CDR3 length: 13 residues. Trimming stripped 0 bases from V and 7 bases from J, with 8 bases between. CDR3 nucleotide sequence: TGCGCCAGCAGCTTGGGTATAGAGAATGAGCAGTTCTTC. Encoded protein: CASSLGIENEQFF.

The V and J genes are TRBV5-1 and TRBJ2-7; possible D gene TRBD1, 5 bases. The CDR3 is 13 residues long. V was cut by 0 bases and J by 4 bases, with 8 bases left in between. The germline V gene encodes CDR1 SGHRS and CDR2 YFSETQ. The CDR3 DNA reads as TGCGCCAGCAGCTTGGGACAGCAGTACGAGCAGTACTTC. It encodes CASSLGQQYEQYF.

The genes are TRBV4-2 and TRBJ1-4; D may be TRBD1 (5 bases). Trimming cost V 1 base and J 7 bases, with 13 bases left between them. Per the germline V gene, CDR1 is LGHNA and CDR2 is YNFKEQ. There are 15 residues in the CDR3. In DNA form, the CDR3 reads TGTGCCAGCAGCCAAGTCGTAGGGGAGGGTGAAAAACTGTTTTTT. Amino acids: CASSQVVGEGEKLFF.